One and the same sample provided the 23 T cell receptor beta chains below, sequenced in a study of CD8 T cells in Susac syndrome. Roughly 0.45 to 1 ug RNA was reverse transcribed with random hexamers. TCRdb re-called the immunoSEQ multiplex PCR reads through MiXCR, storing one row per CDR3 protein. This sample has about 180,000 distinct CDR3 sequences, with 95% to 97% found just once. Sequencing was done on a sample of CD4+ T cells from PBMCs. All receptors derive from a human donor with Susac syndrome.

The rearrangement uses TRBV9 and TRBJ2-1; TRBD2 matches at 9 bases. CDR1 and CDR2 from the germline V gene are SGDLS and YYNGEE. J lost 7 bases, V lost 0 bases, and 11 bases had no gene match. The CDR3 totals 17 residues. DNA for the CDR3: TGTGCCAGCAGCGTAGTTAGCGGGAGAATCAGTGGGAATGAGCAGTTCTTC. Amino acid sequence: CASSVVSGRISGNEQFF.

This clonotype showed up just once. V usage is TRBV5-1 and J usage is TRBJ1-5; 7 bases are a match to TRBD1. Trimming took 4 bases from V and 6 from J; bases not matched to a gene: 10. The CDR3 runs 15 residues. Germline V lookup: CDR1 SGHRS, CDR2 YFSETQ. The CDR3 here is CASSPTGARGQPQHF. In DNA, the CDR3 is TGCGCCAGCAGCCCCACAGGGGCGCGGGGTCAGCCCCAGCATTTT.

The CDR3 loop reads CSVRIPGTSQETQYF. CDR3 nucleotide sequence: TGCAGTGTCCGAATCCCCGGGACTAGCCAAGAGACCCAGTACTTC. The chain employs TRBV20-1 and TRBJ2-5; 8 nucleotides agree with TRBD2. J was trimmed by 1 base and V by 7 bases; bases with no gene match: 11. The length of the CDR3 is 15 residues. Germline CDR1 reads DFQATT; CDR2 reads SNEGSKA (reference sequence).

Here the CDR3 reads CASSYRTSGSTAYNEQFF. Written as DNA, the CDR3 is TGTGCCAGCAGTTACCGGACTAGCGGGAGTACTGCCTACAATGAGCAGTTCTTC. This chain connects TRBV6-5 to TRBJ2-1, with 13 bases lining up with TRBD2. This CDR3 contains 18 residues. The junction had 6 bases not matched to a gene; V was cut back by 2 bases and J by 2 bases. Per germline, CDR1 MNHEY and CDR2 SVGAGI.

The chain combines TRBV20-1 with TRBJ1-1; possible D gene TRBD1, 6 bases. Trimming took 1 base from V and 0 from J, leaving 9 bases between them. Germline V gene sequence: CDR1 DFQATT, CDR2 SNEGSKA (reference sequence). The CDR3 length is 14 residues. The CDR3 sequence: CSARGDNMNTEAFF. In nucleotides, the CDR3 is TGCAGTGCTAGAGGGGACAACATGAACACTGAAGCTTTCTTT.

In this sample, this clonotype turned up once. The V gene is TRBV27, the J gene TRBJ2-1; D may be TRBD2 (5 bases). Germline CDR1 MNHEY, CDR2 SMNVEV (reference sequence). V lost 6 bases and J 9 bases, leaving 15 bases between the germline ends. The CDR3 covers 13 residues. The CDR3 is CASRLPAAGEQFF. The CDR3 DNA sequence: TGTGCCAGCAGATTACCCGCTGCGGGTGAGCAGTTCTTC.

The V and J genes are TRBV29-1 and TRBJ2-6; no clear D. There are 16 residues in the CDR3. V was clipped by 2 bases and J by 0 bases, with 11 bases between them. Germline lookup yields CDR1 SQVTM and CDR2 ANQGSEA. The CDR3: CSVETDLNSGANVLTF. DNA for the CDR3: TGCAGCGTTGAAACGGATCTCAACTCTGGGGCCAACGTCCTGACTTTC.

This clonotype has a single count. CDR3: CASSSWGQRNSPLHF. The CDR3 region has the DNA TGTGCCAGCAGTTCTTGGGGACAGCGGAATTCACCCCTCCACTTT. The chain combines TRBV12-3 or TRBV12-4 with TRBJ1-6; 7 bases are shared with TRBD1. V trimming: 4 bases; J trimming: 7 bases; junction bases outside the gene matches: 7. The CDR3 consists of 15 residues.

The chain combines TRBV15 with TRBJ2-2, with D perhaps matching TRBD1 (5 bases). This CDR3 comprises 14 residues. Germline CDR1 LNHNV, CDR2 YYDKDF (reference sequence). Trimming cost V 8 bases and J 4 bases, with 14 bases left between them. Here the CDR3 reads CATRDTGFTGELFF. In DNA form, the CDR3 reads TGTGCCACCCGTGACACAGGCTTCACCGGGGAGCTGTTTTTT.

V and J are TRBV3-1 and TRBJ2-2; D not resolved. Per germline, CDR1 LGHDT and CDR2 YNNKEL (reference sequence). CDR3 length: 14 residues. V was pared by 4 bases and J by 4 bases, with 10 bases between. The CDR3 region is CASSPLDPTGELFF. The CDR3 DNA reads TGTGCCAGCAGCCCGTTAGACCCCACCGGGGAGCTGTTTTTT. Full variable domain (missing parts from reference TRBV3-1 and TRBJ2-2): DTAVSQTPKYLVTQMGNDKSIKCEQNLGHDTMYWYKQDSKKFLKIMFSYNNKELIINETVPNRFSPKSPDKAHLNLHINSLELGDSAVYFCASSPLDPTGELFFGEGSRLTVL.

The rearrangement joins TRBV28 to TRBJ1-2; D is unresolved. Per the germline V gene, CDR1 is MDHEN and CDR2 is SYDVKM. The CDR3 consists of 12 residues. Trimming stripped 3 bases from V and 8 bases from J, with 10 bases between. CDR3 nucleotide sequence: TGTGCCAGCAGTTTGCCGCTGTGGGGCTACACCTTC. Protein: CASSLPLWGYTF.

The chain has TRBV28 and TRBJ2-7; 7 bases align to TRBD1. Germline V gives CDR1 MDHEN, CDR2 SYDVKM. The CDR3 runs to 15 residues. Trimming took 5 bases from V and 5 from J; bases not matched to a gene: 12. CDR3 region: CASSLPDRWANEQYF. The CDR3 region has the DNA TGTGCCAGCAGTCTACCGGACAGGTGGGCCAACGAGCAGTACTTC.

This clonotype was observed a single time. The chain has TRBV5-1 and TRBJ1-3; no reliable D call. Trimming left V 9 bases short and J 0 bases short, with 13 bases between. The V gene's germline CDR1 is SGHRS and CDR2 YFSETQ. CDR3 length: 14 residues. CDR3 protein: CATRPTISGNTIYF. The CDR3, as DNA: TGCGCCACCCGACCCACAATCTCTGGAAACACCATATATTTT.

The chain uses TRBV5-4 and TRBJ2-5; 7 bases are shared with TRBD1. CDR1 and CDR2 (germline): SGHNT, YYREEE (reference sequence). With 3 bases clipped from V and 4 bases from J, the junction kept 6 bases outside the gene matches. The CDR3 is 14 residues long. Written as DNA, the CDR3 is TGTGCCAGCAGCTCGGGACAGAGGACAGAGACCCAGTACTTC. This sequence encodes CASSSGQRTETQYF.

V usage is TRBV10-1 and J usage is TRBJ2-1; D not resolved. Germline loops: CDR1 WNHNN, CDR2 SYGVQD (reference sequence). The CDR3 extends over 15 amino acids. Trimming left V 10 bases short and J 5 bases short, with 21 bases between. In DNA form, the CDR3 reads TGCGCCACCGGCGTGTGGACCCTAAAACACAATGAGCAGTTCTTC. Translation: CATGVWTLKHNEQFF.

The V gene is TRBV7-2, the J gene TRBJ2-7; D might be TRBD2 (6 bases). The CDR3 runs to 14 residues. Germline V gives CDR1 SGHTA, CDR2 FQGNSA. Trimming shortened V by 1 base and J by 7 bases, and 14 bases separated the two germline ends. The CDR3 here is CASSLDGGAGEQYF. The DNA for the CDR3 is TGTGCCAGCAGCTTAGACGGCGGGGCGGGAGAGCAGTACTTC.

This chain joins TRBV4-2 and TRBJ2-7; D is possibly TRBD2 (7 bases). Trimming cost V 0 bases and J 4 bases, with 19 bases left between them. The CDR3 loop spans 17 amino acids. Germline lookup yields CDR1 LGHNA and CDR2 YNFKEQ. DNA for the CDR3: TGTGCCAGCAGCCAAGACCCCCTTGGGGGGGCGGGTTACGAGCAGTACTTC. As protein: CASSQDPLGGAGYEQYF.

The CDR3 DNA reads TGTGCCAGCAGTTTAATGGGGGCCTACGAGCAGTACTTC. Its protein is CASSLMGAYEQYF. V and J are TRBV12-3 or TRBV12-4 and TRBJ2-7; D tentatively fits TRBD1 or TRBD2 (5 bases each). This CDR3 is 13 amino acids long. V was cut by 2 bases and J by 2 bases, with 7 bases left in between.

This chain links TRBV7-9 with TRBJ2-1; TRBD2 is a possible D gene (9 bases). Deletions cut 7 bases from V and 5 bases from J, with 24 bases between. Germline V gene lookup returns CDR1 SEHNR and CDR2 FQNEAQ (reference sequence). The CDR3 consists of 17 residues. The CDR3 loop is CASTRQGLAGTHNEQFF. For the CDR3, the DNA is TGTGCCAGCACCCGACAGGGGCTAGCGGGGACTCACAATGAGCAGTTCTTC.

This chain uses TRBV3-1 with TRBJ2-7, with a weak D call TRBD1 (5 bases). The ends were cut back, 1 base at V and 2 bases at J, with 12 bases in the middle. The CDR3 runs 15 residues. The V gene's germline CDR1 is LGHDT and CDR2 YNNKEL (reference sequence). The DNA of the CDR3 is TGTGCCAGCAGCCAAGGTTTGACAGTAACCTACGAGCAGTACTTC. Amino acids: CASSQGLTVTYEQYF.

The rearrangement joins TRBV5-1 to TRBJ2-5; tentatively, D is TRBD2 (5 bases). The V gene's germline CDR1 is SGHRS and CDR2 YFSETQ. Between the trimmed V and J ends, which lost 2 bases and 5 bases, there was a span of 16 bases. The CDR3 runs to 15 residues. The CDR3: CASSFGGPGGETQYF. The DNA of the CDR3 is TGCGCCAGCAGCTTTGGTGGGCCCGGAGGTGAGACCCAGTACTTC.

V usage is TRBV2 and J usage is TRBJ1-2; the D gene is possibly TRBD1 (6 bases). The V end lost 7 bases, the J end lost 3 bases, and 12 bases lay between the germline ends. Per the germline V gene, CDR1 is SNHLY and CDR2 is FYNNEI. This CDR3 has 13 residues. For the CDR3, the DNA is TGTGCCAGCACAGGGGCCGTGGACTATGGCTACACCTTC. It yields the protein CASTGAVDYGYTF.

CDR3 loop: CASSLDRGRSDTQYF. The CDR3 nucleotides are TGCGCCAGCAGCCTTGACAGGGGGCGATCAGATACGCAGTATTTT. The chain employs TRBV4-3 and TRBJ2-3; TRBD1 agrees at 10 bases. After removal of 4 bases from V and 4 bases from J, the junction contained 5 bases not matched to a gene. Germline V gene lookup returns CDR1 LGHNA and CDR2 YSLEER. CDR3 length equals 15 residues.